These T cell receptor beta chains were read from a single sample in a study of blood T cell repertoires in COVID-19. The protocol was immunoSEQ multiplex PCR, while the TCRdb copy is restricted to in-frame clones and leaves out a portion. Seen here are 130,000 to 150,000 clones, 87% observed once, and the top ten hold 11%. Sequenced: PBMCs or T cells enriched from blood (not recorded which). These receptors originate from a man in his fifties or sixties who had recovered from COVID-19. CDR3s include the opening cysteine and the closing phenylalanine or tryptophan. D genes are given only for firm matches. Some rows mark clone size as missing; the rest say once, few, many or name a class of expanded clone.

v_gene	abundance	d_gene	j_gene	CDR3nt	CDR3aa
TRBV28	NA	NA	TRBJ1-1	TGTGCCAGCAGTAGGGAGACGCGGGGCACTGAAGCTTTCTTT	CASSRETRGTEAFF
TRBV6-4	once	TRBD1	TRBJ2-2	TGTGCCAGCGGAAACAGGGGCACCGGGGAGCTGTTTTTT	CASGNRGTGELFF
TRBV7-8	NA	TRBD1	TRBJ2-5	TGTGCCAGCAGCAAAGCCAGGGGGCGGGAGACCCAGTACTTC	CASSKARGRETQYF
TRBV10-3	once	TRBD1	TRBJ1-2	TGTGCCATCAGTGAAGACAGGGACTATGGCTACACCTTC	CAISEDRDYGYTF
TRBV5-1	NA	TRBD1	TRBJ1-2	TGCGCCAGCAGCTCCGGACAGGGGGGTTCCTATGGCTACACCTTC	CASSSGQGGSYGYTF
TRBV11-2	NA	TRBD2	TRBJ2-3	TGTGCCAGCAGCAACCAGCGGGGCGGAAATACAGATACGCAGTATTTT	CASSNQRGGNTDTQYF
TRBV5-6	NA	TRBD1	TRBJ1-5	TGTGCCAGCAGCTCATCCGGGACAGGGGGTAGTCAGCCCCAGCATTTT	CASSSSGTGGSQPQHF
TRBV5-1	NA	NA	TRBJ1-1	TGCGCCAGCAGCTTGCCACAGAACACTGAAGCTTTCTTT	CASSLPQNTEAFF
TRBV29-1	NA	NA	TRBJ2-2	TGCAGCGTCGTCCAGGAAACCGGGGAGCTGTTTTTT	CSVVQETGELFF
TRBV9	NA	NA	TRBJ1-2	TGTGCCAGCAGCGTAGCTTGGGGGGACCATGGCTACACCTTC	CASSVAWGDHGYTF
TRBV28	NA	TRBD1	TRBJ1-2	TGTGCCACACACAGGGGCGGTAACTATGGCTACACCTTC	CATHRGGNYGYTF
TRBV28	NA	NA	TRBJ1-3	TGTGCCAGCTGCAGGGTTCGTGGAAACACCATATATTTT	CASCRVRGNTIYF
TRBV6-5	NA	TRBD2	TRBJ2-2	TGTGCCAGCAGCACCGGGACTAGCAGCGCCGGGGAGCTGTTTTTT	CASSTGTSSAGELFF
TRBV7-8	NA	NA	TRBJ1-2	TGTGCCAGCAGCCGAAGAGGGAGTGGCTATGGCTACACCTTC	CASSRRGSGYGYTF
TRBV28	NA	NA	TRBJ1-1	TGTGCCAGCAGTCCAGGGGACACGAACACTGAAGCTTTCTTT	CASSPGDTNTEAFF
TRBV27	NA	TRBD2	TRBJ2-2	TGTGCCAGCAGTTTACGCGGGAGGAACACCGGGGAGCTGTTTTTT	CASSLRGRNTGELFF
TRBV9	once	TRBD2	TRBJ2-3	TGTGCCAGCAGCATAGGACTAGCGGGGGGGCATACGCAGTATTTT	CASSIGLAGGHTQYF
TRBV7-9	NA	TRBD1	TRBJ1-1	TGTGCCAGCAGCTCAACAGGGGGCGGTTTGTTGGACACTGAAGCTTTCTTT	CASSSTGGGLLDTEAFF
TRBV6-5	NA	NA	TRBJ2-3	TGTGCCACCCGGCCCAGCATCGGGACAGATACGCAGTATTTT	CATRPSIGTDTQYF
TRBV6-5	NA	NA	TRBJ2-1	TGTGCCAGCAGTTACCAGGCTACCACCTACAATGAGCAGTTCTTC	CASSYQATTYNEQFF
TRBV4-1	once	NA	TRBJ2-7	TGCGCCAGCAGCCCAGGGACACTTGCCTACGAGCAGTACTTC	CASSPGTLAYEQYF
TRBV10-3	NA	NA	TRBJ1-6	TGTGCCATCAGTGAACTCCATGCGGGACCTCAGGTCCCCCTCCACTTT	CAISELHAGPQVPLHF
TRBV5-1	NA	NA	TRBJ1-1	TGCGCCAGCAGCTTGGCCCCAGGGTTGCCCTCTGAAGCTTTCTTT	CASSLAPGLPSEAFF
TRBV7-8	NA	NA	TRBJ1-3	TGTGCCAGCAGCCTTAACCAGGCTGGAAACACCATATATTTT	CASSLNQAGNTIYF
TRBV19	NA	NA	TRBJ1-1	TGTGCCAGTAGTAAAGGGACAAAAAAGGGTGAAGCTTTCTTT	CASSKGTKKGEAFF
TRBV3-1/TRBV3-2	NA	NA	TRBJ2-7	TGTGCCAGCAGCCAGGGGACATCCACCTACGAGCAGTACTTC	CASSQGTSTYEQYF
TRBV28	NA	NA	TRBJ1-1	TGTGCCAGCAGTCCCGGCCGGCGGAGGGGCACTGAAGCTTTCTTT	CASSPGRRRGTEAFF
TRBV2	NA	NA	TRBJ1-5	TGTGCCAGCAGTGAAGATACTGAATCTAATCAGCCCCAGCATTTT	CASSEDTESNQPQHF
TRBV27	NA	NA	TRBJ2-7	TGTGCCAGCAGTTTAGGCCGGAGCTCCTACGAGCAGTACTTC	CASSLGRSSYEQYF
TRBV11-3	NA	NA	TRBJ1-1	TGTGCCAGCAGCCAGACAAGGAACACTGAAGCTTTCTTT	CASSQTRNTEAFF
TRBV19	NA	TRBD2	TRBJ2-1	TGTGCCAGTAGTCCTAGCGGCGCCTACAATGAGCAGTTCTTC	CASSPSGAYNEQFF
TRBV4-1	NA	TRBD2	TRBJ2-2	TGCGCCAGCAGCCAAGGTTTAGCGGGGGTGAACACCGGGGAGCTGTTTTTT	CASSQGLAGVNTGELFF
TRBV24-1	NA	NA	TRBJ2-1	TGTGCCACCAGTGATCCAGTATCCTCCTACAATGAGCAGTTCTTC	CATSDPVSSYNEQFF
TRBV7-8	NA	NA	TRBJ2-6	TGTGCCAGCAGCTACCGACAGGCTGGGGCCAACGTCCTGACTTTC	CASSYRQAGANVLTF
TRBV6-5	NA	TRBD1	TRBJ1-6	TGTGCCAGCACCCTCGGGACAGGGGGCTACTCACCCCTCCACTTT	CASTLGTGGYSPLHF
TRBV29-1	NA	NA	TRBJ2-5	TGCAGCGGAGGGACAGCCGGGGGAGAGACCCAGTACTTC	CSGGTAGGETQYF
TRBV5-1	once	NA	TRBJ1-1	TGCGCCAGCAGCTCGATAGTGAACACTGAAGCTTTCTTT	CASSSIVNTEAFF
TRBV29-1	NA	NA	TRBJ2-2	TGCAGCGTCGATGGACAGAACACCGGGGAGCTGTTTTTT	CSVDGQNTGELFF
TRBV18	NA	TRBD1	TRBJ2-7	TGTGCCAGCTCACCTGGGACAGGCTCCTACGAGCAGTACTTC	CASSPGTGSYEQYF
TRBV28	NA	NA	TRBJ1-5	TGTGCCAGCAGTACGACGGACAAACAGCCCCAGCATTTT	CASSTTDKQPQHF
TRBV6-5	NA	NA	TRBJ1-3	TGTGCCAGCAGTTACTCAGACAGTGGAAACACCATATATTTT	CASSYSDSGNTIYF
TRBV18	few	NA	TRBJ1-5	TGTGCCAGCTCACCGGGGGGAAAAGATCAGCCCCAGCATTTT	CASSPGGKDQPQHF
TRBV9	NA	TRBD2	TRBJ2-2	TGTGCCAGCAGCGTAGTCAGCGGGGGGTTTACCGGGGAGCTGTTTTTT	CASSVVSGGFTGELFF
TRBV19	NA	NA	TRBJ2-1	TGTGCCAGTAGTATCCGGACCCTACGGGAGAATGAGCAGTTCTTC	CASSIRTLRENEQFF
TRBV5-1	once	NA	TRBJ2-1	TGCGCCAGCAGCTTGCGGAGGAGCTACAATGAGCAGTTCTTC	CASSLRRSYNEQFF
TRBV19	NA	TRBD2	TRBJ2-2	TGTGCCAGTAGTCCCTACGCGGGAGACAACACCGGGGAGCTGTTTTTT	CASSPYAGDNTGELFF
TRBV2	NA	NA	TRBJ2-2	TGTGCCAGCAGTGAAGTGGCAGGGGTGAGCGGGGAGCTGTTTTTT	CASSEVAGVSGELFF
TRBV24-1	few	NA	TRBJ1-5	TGTGCCACCAGTTCCTGGGGAGTTCAGCCCCAGCATTTT	CATSSWGVQPQHF
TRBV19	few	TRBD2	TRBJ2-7	TGTGCCAGTAGTGATTCGGGAGGCCGACACGAGCAGTACTTC	CASSDSGGRHEQYF
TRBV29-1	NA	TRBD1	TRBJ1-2	TGCAGCGTCAACAGGGGGGAGAATGGCTACACCTTC	CSVNRGENGYTF
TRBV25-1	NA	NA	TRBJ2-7	TGTGCCAGCAGTACCCTCGGGGTCACCTACGAGCAGTACTTC	CASSTLGVTYEQYF
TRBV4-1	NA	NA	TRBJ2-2	TGCGCCAGCAGCCAAATCGGGGGAAGGACCGGGGAGCTGTTTTTT	CASSQIGGRTGELFF
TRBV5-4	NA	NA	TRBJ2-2	TGTGCCAGCAGCCCCGGAGGGAACACCGGGGAGCTGTTTTTT	CASSPGGNTGELFF
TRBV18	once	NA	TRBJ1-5	TGTGCCAGCTCACCGACAGCCCTACGCAATCAGCCCCAGCATTTT	CASSPTALRNQPQHF
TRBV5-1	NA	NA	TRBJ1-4	TGCGCCAGCAGCTTGACTGTAGCAACTAATGAAAAACTGTTTTTT	CASSLTVATNEKLFF
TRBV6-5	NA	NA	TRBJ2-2	TGTGCCAGCCTTAGAGGGAACACCGGGGAGCTGTTTTTT	CASLRGNTGELFF
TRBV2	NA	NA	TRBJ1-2	TGTGCCAGCAGTGCTTCCCTTGGCTACACCTTC	CASSASLGYTF
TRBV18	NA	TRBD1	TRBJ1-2	TGTGCCAGCTCTAGACAGGGGGTACCGACCCCGATTAACTATGGCTACACCTTC	CASSRQGVPTPINYGYTF
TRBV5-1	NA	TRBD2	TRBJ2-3	TGCGCCAGCAGCTTGGCGGGACTAGCAGGAGATACGCAGTATTTT	CASSLAGLAGDTQYF